This T cell receptor (beta chain) was found in a study of blood T cell repertoires in COVID-19. Assay used: immunoSEQ multiplex PCR; TCRdb lists only in-frame clones, some missing. The repertoire has fewer than 250,000 clones, 83% of them found once; the top ten carry roughly 2.5%. Per the germline V gene, CDR1 is KGHSH and CDR2 is LQKENI. This CDR3 has 14 amino acids. Trimming left V 3 bases short and J 10 bases short, with 16 bases between. V usage is TRBV18 and J usage is TRBJ1-5; no firm D call. This TCR came from a woman in her thirties or forties with active or convalescent COVID-19. Material for sequencing was peripheral blood. The CDR3 loop is CASSPQGLDNPQHF. CDR3 nucleotides: TGTGCCAGCTCACCTCAAGGCCTCGACAACCCCCAGCATTTT.